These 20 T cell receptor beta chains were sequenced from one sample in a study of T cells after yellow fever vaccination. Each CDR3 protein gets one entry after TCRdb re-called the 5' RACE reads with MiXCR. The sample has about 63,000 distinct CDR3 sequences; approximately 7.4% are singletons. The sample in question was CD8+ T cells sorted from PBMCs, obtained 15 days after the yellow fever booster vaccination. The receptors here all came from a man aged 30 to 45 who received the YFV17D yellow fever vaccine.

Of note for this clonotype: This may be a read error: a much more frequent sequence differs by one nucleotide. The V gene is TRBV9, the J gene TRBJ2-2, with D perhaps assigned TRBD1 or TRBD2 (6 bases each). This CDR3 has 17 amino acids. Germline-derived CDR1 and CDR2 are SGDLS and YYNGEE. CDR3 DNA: TGTGTCAGCAGCGCTCCCGGAGGGGGGCCGAACACCGGGGAGCTGTTTTTT. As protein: CVSSAPGGGPNTGELFF.

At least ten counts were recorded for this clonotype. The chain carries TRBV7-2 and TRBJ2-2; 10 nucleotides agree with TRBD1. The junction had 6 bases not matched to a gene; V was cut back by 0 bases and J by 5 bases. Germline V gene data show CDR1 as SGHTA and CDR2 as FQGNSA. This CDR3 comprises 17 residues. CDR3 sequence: CASSLAKGQGKTGELFF. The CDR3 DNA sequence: TGTGCCAGCAGCTTAGCGAAGGGACAGGGGAAAACCGGGGAGCTGTTTTTT.

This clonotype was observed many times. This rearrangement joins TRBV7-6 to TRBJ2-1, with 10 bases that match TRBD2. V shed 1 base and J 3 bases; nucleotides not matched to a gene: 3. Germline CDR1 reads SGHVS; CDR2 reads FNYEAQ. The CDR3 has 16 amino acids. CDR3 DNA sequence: TGTGCCAGCAGCTTAGATAGCGGGAGGCTCTACAATGAGCAGTTCTTC. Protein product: CASSLDSGRLYNEQFF.

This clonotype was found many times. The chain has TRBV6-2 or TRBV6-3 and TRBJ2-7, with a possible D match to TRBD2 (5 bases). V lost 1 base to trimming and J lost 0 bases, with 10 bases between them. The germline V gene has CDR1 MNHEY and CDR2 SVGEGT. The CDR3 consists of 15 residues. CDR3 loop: CASSYFGLGSYEQYF. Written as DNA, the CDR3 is TGTGCCAGCAGTTACTTTGGACTGGGCTCCTACGAGCAGTACTTC.

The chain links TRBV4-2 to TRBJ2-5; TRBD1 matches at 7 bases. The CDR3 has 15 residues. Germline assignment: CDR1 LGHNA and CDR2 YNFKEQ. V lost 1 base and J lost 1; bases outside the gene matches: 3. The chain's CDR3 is CASSQGGQSQETQYF. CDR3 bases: TGTGCCAGCAGCCAAGGGGGACAGTCCCAAGAGACCCAGTACTTC.

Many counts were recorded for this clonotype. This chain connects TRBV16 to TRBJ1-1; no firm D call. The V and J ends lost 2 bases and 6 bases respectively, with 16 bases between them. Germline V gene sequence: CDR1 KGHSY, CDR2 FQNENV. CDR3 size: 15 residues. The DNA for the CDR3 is TGTGCCAGCAGCCAAGTCGAGGTGTTGGGTCCTGAAGCTTTCTTT. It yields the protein CASSQVEVLGPEAFF.

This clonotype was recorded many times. The DNA of the CDR3 is TGTGCCAGCAGCCCCAGGGTGACAGGGCGAAACTCCTACGAGCAGTACTTC. Translating gives CASSPRVTGRNSYEQYF. The rearrangement links TRBV7-8 to TRBJ2-7, with TRBD1 matching over 7 bases. The V gene end was trimmed by 5 bases and the J gene end by 0 bases; junction bases not matched to a gene: 13. Germline V gene lookup returns CDR1 SGHVS and CDR2 FQNEAQ. This CDR3 is built from 17 residues. Filled out from reference TRBV7-8 and TRBJ2-7, the complete variable domain reads GAGVSQSPRYKVAKRGQDVALRCDPISGHVSLFWYQQALGQGPEFLTYFQNEAQLDKSGLPSDRFFAERPEGSVSTLKIQRTQQEDSAVYLCASSPRVTGRNSYEQYFGPGTRLTVT.

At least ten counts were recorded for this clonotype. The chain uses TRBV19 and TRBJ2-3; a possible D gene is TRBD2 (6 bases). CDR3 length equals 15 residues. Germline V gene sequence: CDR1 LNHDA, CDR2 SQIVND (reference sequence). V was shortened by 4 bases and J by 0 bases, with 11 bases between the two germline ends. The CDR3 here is CASSRVAASTDTQYF. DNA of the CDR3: TGTGCCAGTAGTAGGGTAGCGGCTAGCACAGATACGCAGTATTTT.

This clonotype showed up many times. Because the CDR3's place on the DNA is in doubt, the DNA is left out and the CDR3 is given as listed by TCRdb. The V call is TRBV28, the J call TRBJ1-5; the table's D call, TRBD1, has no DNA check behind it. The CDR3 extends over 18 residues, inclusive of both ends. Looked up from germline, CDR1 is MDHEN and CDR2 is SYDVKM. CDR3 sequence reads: CASSFSLDRPESNQPQHF.

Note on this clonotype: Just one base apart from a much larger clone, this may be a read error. CDR3 protein: CANSLEVLQETQYF. The DNA for the CDR3 is TGTGCCAACAGCTTAGAAGTTTTACAAGAGACCCAGTACTTC. The rearrangement uses TRBV7-9 and TRBJ2-5; D gene uncertain. Germline V lookup: CDR1 SEHNR, CDR2 FQNEAQ (reference sequence). This CDR3 is built from 14 residues.

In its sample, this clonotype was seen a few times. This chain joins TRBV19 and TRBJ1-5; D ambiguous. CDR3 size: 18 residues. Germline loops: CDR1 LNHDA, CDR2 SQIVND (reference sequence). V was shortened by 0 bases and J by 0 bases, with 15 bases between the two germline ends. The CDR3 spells CASSIDWATEYSNQPQHF. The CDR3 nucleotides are TGTGCCAGTAGTATAGATTGGGCTACGGAATATAGCAATCAGCCCCAGCATTTT.

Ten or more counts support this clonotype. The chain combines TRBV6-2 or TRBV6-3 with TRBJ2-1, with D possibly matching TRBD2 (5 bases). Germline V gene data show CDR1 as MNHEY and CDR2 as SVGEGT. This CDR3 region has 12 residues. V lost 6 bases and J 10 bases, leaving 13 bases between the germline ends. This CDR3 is CASSYRTVEQFF. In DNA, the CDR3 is TGTGCCAGCAGCTACCGGACTGTAGAGCAGTTCTTC.

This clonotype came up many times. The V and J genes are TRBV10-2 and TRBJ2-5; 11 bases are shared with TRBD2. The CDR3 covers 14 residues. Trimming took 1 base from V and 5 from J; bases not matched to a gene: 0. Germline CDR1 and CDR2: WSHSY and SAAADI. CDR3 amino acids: CASSELAGGETQYF. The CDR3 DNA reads TGCGCCAGCAGTGAGTTAGCGGGAGGGGAGACCCAGTACTTC.

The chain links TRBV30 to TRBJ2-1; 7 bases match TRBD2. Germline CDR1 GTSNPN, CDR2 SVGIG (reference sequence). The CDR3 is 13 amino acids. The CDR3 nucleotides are TGTGCGCGGGGCGGGAGCGTCTACAATGAGCAGTTCTTC. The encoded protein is CARGGSVYNEQFF.

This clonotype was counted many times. DNA of the CDR3: TGCAGTGCCCTCGCCGGGGACAGTTCCTACGAGCAGTACTTC. This gives the protein CSALAGDSSYEQYF. The gene calls are TRBV20-1 and TRBJ2-7, with 7 bases aligning to TRBD1. V was pared by 6 bases and J by 1 base, with 9 bases of the junction left unmatched. The CDR3 extends over 14 amino acids. Germline V gene data show CDR1 as DFQATT and CDR2 as SNEGSKA (reference sequence).

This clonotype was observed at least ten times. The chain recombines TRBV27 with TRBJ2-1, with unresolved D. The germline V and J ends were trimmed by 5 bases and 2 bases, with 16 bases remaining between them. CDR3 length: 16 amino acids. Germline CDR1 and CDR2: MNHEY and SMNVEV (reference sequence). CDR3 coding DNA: TGTGCCAGCAGTCGTTCCCTAGTGACTGCCTACAATGAGCAGTTCTTC. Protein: CASSRSLVTAYNEQFF.

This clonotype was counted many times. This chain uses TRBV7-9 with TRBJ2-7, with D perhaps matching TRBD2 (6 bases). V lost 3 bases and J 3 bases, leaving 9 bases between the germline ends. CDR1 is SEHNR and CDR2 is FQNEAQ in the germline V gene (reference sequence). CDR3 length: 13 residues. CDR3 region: CASSLSRDYEQYF. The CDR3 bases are TGTGCCAGCAGCTTGTCGCGGGACTACGAGCAGTACTTC.

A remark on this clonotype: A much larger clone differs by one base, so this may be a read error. The CDR3, as DNA: TGTCCCAGCAGCCCTCCGGGGGACAATGAGCAGTTCTTC. It specifies CPSSPPGDNEQFF. The rearrangement joins TRBV7-9 to TRBJ2-1; D is perhaps TRBD2 (6 bases). Germline V gives CDR1 SEHNR, CDR2 FQNEAQ (reference sequence). The CDR3 spans 13 residues. Supplemented by reference TRBV7-9 and TRBJ2-1, the full variable domain reads DTGVSQNPRHKITKRGQNVTFRCDPISEHNRLYWYRQTLGQGPEFLTYFQNEAQLEKSRLLSDRFSAERPKGSFSTLEIQRTEQGDSAMYLCPSSPPGDNEQFFGPGTRLTVL.

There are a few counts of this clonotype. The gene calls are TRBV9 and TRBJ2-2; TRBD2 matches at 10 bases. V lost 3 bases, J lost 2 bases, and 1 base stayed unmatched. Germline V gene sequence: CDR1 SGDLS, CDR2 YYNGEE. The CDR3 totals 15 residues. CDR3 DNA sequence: TGTGCCAGCAGCGCTAGCGGGGGAAACACCGGGGAGCTGTTTTTT. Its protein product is CASSASGGNTGELFF. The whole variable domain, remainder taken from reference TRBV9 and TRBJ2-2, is DSGVTQTPKHLITATGQRVTLRCSPRSGDLSVYWYQQSLDQGLQFLIQYYNGEERAKGNILERFSAQQFPDLHSELNLSSLELGDSALYFCASSASGGNTGELFFGEGSRLTVL.

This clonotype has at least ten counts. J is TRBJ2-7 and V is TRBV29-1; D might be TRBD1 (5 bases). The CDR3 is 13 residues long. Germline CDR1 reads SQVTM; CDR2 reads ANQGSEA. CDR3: CSERRKGTYEQYF. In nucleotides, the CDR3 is TGCAGTGAGCGAAGAAAGGGGACCTACGAGCAGTACTTC.